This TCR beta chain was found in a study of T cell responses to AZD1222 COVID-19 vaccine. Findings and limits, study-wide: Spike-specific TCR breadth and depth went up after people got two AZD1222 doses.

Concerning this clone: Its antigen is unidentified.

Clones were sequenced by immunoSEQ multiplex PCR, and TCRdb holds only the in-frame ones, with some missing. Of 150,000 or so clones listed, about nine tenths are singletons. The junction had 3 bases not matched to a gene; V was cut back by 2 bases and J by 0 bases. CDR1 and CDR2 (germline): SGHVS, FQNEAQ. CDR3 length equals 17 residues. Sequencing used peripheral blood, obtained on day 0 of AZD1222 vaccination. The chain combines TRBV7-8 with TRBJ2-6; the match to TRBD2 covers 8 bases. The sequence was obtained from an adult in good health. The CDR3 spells CASSLLAGRSGANVLTF. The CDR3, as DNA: TGTGCCAGCAGCTTACTAGCGGGCCGCTCTGGGGCCAACGTCCTGACTTTC.